Presented here are 19 T cell receptor beta chains from one specimen sequenced in a study of T cell changes during pregnancy in multiple sclerosis. TCRdb's table, derived via immunoSEQ multiplex PCR, lists solely in-frame clones and lacks some. The top ten hold approximately 6.6% of the sample, which has approximately 50,000 clones, roughly 91% seen once. This specimen was peripheral blood, taken in the third trimester of pregnancy. Receptors originate from a female donor in good health, enrolled as a control in a pregnancy study.

The V gene is TRBV7-2, the J gene TRBJ1-2; TRBD1 aligns across 11 bases. CDR1 and CDR2 (germline): SGHTA, FQGNSA. After removal of 7 bases from V and 8 bases from J, the junction contained 15 bases not matched to a gene. CDR3 length: 16 amino acids. The CDR3 DNA reads TGTGCCAGCACCCCTCCGGGACAGGGGGAGAGAGTGGGCTACACCTTC. Translating gives CASTPPGQGERVGYTF.

In nucleotides, the CDR3 is TGTGCCAGCAGTTTAAGAGCGGGTTCCTACGAGCAGTACTTC. Translated, it gives CASSLRAGSYEQYF. V and J are TRBV27 and TRBJ2-7; D may be TRBD2 (6 bases). The V gene's germline CDR1 is MNHEY and CDR2 SMNVEV (reference sequence). The CDR3 totals 14 residues. The V and J ends lost 2 bases and 1 base respectively, with 9 bases between them.

About this clone itself: At one boundary the junction diverges from the germline segment, which might be a read error. The CDR3 bases are TGTGCCAGCATTCCCTCGACAGGGATCTCCCACGAGCAGTACTTC. Translated, it gives CASIPSTGISHEQYF. V usage is TRBV28 and J usage is TRBJ2-7; 7 nucleotides agree with TRBD1. This CDR3 is 15 amino acids long. Germline V CDR1 and CDR2: MDHEN, SYDVKM.

The sample holds a few counts of this clone. The rearrangement links TRBV11-2 to TRBJ2-7, with 9 bases that match TRBD1. V lost 5 bases and J lost 5; bases outside the gene matches: 4. The CDR3 runs to 13 residues. The germline CDR1 and CDR2 sequences are SGHAT and FQNNGV. The CDR3 bases are TGTGCCAGCAGCCGCGGGACAGGGAACGAGCAGTACTTC. This encodes CASSRGTGNEQYF.

The chain recombines TRBV12-5 with TRBJ1-1, with 7 bases matching TRBD1. The CDR3 consists of 14 residues. V shed 6 bases, J shed 5 bases, and the junction held 9 bases outside the gene matches. From germline, CDR1 is LGHNT and CDR2 FRNRAP. CDR3 protein: CASGLGGPRTEAFF. CDR3 in DNA: TGTGCTAGTGGCCTAGGGGGCCCCCGGACTGAAGCTTTCTTT.

The chain recombines TRBV5-1 with TRBJ2-2; D possibly corresponds to TRBD2 (6 bases). Trimming took off 2 bases at V and 0 bases at J, with 11 bases between the two ends. Germline values: CDR1 SGHRS, CDR2 YFSETQ. The length of the CDR3 is 16 residues. Here the CDR3 reads CASSLRAGANTGELFF. CDR3 DNA sequence: TGCGCCAGCAGCTTACGAGCGGGTGCGAACACCGGGGAGCTGTTTTTT.

V is TRBV7-8 and J is TRBJ1-1, with 8 bases aligning to TRBD1. Germline V lookup: CDR1 SGHVS, CDR2 FQNEAQ. Trimming removed 7 bases from V and 4 bases from J; junction bases left unmatched: 14. CDR3 length: 16 amino acids. The CDR3 DNA reads TGTGCCAGCATCCTAACAGGACAGGGACCCCTCACTGAAGCTTTCTTT. This sequence encodes CASILTGQGPLTEAFF. Full variable domain (remainder filled in from reference TRBV7-8 and TRBJ1-1): GAGVSQSPRYKVAKRGQDVALRCDPISGHVSLFWYQQALGQGPEFLTYFQNEAQLDKSGLPSDRFFAERPEGSVSTLKIQRTQQEDSAVYLCASILTGQGPLTEAFFGQGTRLTVV.

V is TRBV5-4 and J is TRBJ1-2; a weak D match, TRBD1 (6 bases). The CDR3 has 14 residues. The V gene's germline CDR1 is SGHNT and CDR2 YYREEE (reference sequence). V dropped 4 bases and J dropped 4 bases, with 14 bases sitting between them. CDR3 sequence: CASSRRTEGYGYTF. In nucleotides, the CDR3 is TGTGCCAGCAGCAGGAGGACAGAGGGCTATGGCTACACCTTC.

Only a few counts were recorded for this clone. This chain uses TRBV2 with TRBJ1-2; D uncertain. The V gene lost 7 bases and the J gene lost 7 bases, with 10 bases spanning the gap. This CDR3 has 11 residues. Germline values: CDR1 SNHLY, CDR2 FYNNEI. Here the CDR3 reads CASTEAAGYTF. CDR3 bases: TGTGCCAGCACCGAGGCTGCTGGCTACACCTTC.

The J gene is TRBJ1-2, the V gene TRBV10-2; D remains unclear. This CDR3 region has 13 residues. Germline lookup yields CDR1 WSHSY and CDR2 SAAADI. Trimming cost V 3 bases and J 5 bases, with 10 bases left between them. The CDR3 DNA reads as TGCGCCAGCAGTGATGGTGGAGGTTATGGCTACACCTTC. Residues: CASSDGGGYGYTF.

The chain joins TRBV11-2 to TRBJ2-7; tentative D call: TRBD1 (6 bases). Germline CDR1 is SGHAT and CDR2 is FQNNGV. The CDR3 length is 12 residues. Trimming removed 5 bases from V and 7 bases from J, with 12 bases in between. CDR3 sequence reads: CASSHRAGEQYF. The CDR3 bases are TGTGCCAGCAGCCACAGGGCTGGGGAGCAGTACTTC.

This chain joins TRBV30 and TRBJ1-5, with 7 bases fitting TRBD1. The CDR3 totals 13 residues. Trimming removed 7 bases from V and 0 bases from J; junction bases left unmatched: 3. CDR1 and CDR2 (germline): GTSNPN, SVGIG (reference sequence). This CDR3 is CASGTVSNQPQHF. CDR3 DNA sequence: TGTGCCTCCGGGACAGTTAGCAATCAGCCCCAGCATTTT.

V gene TRBV5-4 combines with J gene TRBJ2-4; 8 positions agree with TRBD2. V shed 1 base, J shed 0 bases, and the junction held 3 bases outside the gene matches. Germline V CDR1 and CDR2: SGHNT, YYREEE (reference sequence). The CDR3 spans 16 residues. CDR3 nucleotide sequence: TGTGCCAGCAGCTTGACCCTAGCGGGAGCCAAAAACATTCAGTACTTC. Protein product: CASSLTLAGAKNIQYF.

The rearrangement uses TRBV7-2 and TRBJ2-2; TRBD2 matches at 7 bases. The ends lost 1 base at V and 7 bases at J; junction bases unmatched: 9. The CDR3 covers 16 residues. The V gene's germline CDR1 is SGHTA and CDR2 FQGNSA. The CDR3 spells CASSLGVGGYIGELFF. In DNA form, the CDR3 reads TGTGCCAGCAGCTTAGGGGTGGGAGGGTACATCGGGGAGCTGTTTTTT. Looking up the rest from reference TRBV7-2 and TRBJ2-2 gives the full variable domain: GAGVSQSPSNKVTEKGKDVELRCDPISGHTALYWYRQSLGQGLEFLIYFQGNSAPDKSGLPSDRFSAERTGGSVSTLTIQRTQQEDSAVYLCASSLGVGGYIGELFFGEGSRLTVL.

CDR3 bases: TGCGCCAGCAGCCAAGGAGTACTAGCGGGAGGCCCCCTCTCCTACAATGAGCAGTTCTTC. Its translation: CASSQGVLAGGPLSYNEQFF. The chain employs TRBV4-1 and TRBJ2-1, with 12 bases fitting TRBD2. J lost 0 bases, V lost 1 base, and 10 bases had no gene match. The CDR3 extends over 20 amino acids. Looked up from germline, CDR1 is MGHRA and CDR2 is YSYEKL.

The chain is built from TRBV30 and TRBJ2-5; TRBD2 is a possible D gene (7 bases). The CDR3 runs 15 residues. V was pared by 4 bases and J by 2 bases, with 17 bases between. Germline-derived CDR1 and CDR2 are GTSNPN and SVGIG (reference sequence). In nucleotides, the CDR3 is TGTGCCTGGACCTCGCCGGGGGGCGGACAAGAGACCCAGTACTTC. It codes for CAWTSPGGGQETQYF. Looking up the rest from reference TRBV30 and TRBJ2-5 gives the full variable domain: SQTIHQWPATLVQPVGSPLSLECTVEGTSNPNLYWYRQAAGRGLQLLFYSVGIGQISSEVPQNLSASRPQDRQFILSSKKLLLSDSGFYLCAWTSPGGGQETQYFGPGTRLLVL.

The chain links TRBV20-1 to TRBJ2-1; D gene uncertain. Germline V gives CDR1 DFQATT, CDR2 SNEGSKA (reference sequence). The length of the CDR3 is 11 residues. V dropped 3 bases and J dropped 10 bases, with 10 bases sitting between them. CDR3 nucleotides: TGCAGTGCTAGCCCCCTACTCGAGCAGTTCTTC. Translation gives CSASPLLEQFF.

This rearrangement joins TRBV4-2 to TRBJ2-1; TRBD1 aligns across 8 bases. The CDR3 extends over 14 amino acids. Per the germline V gene, CDR1 is LGHNA and CDR2 is YNFKEQ. The V and J ends lost 5 bases and 6 bases, in that order; junction bases with no gene match: 6. The chain's CDR3 is CASSSGTGPNEQFF. CDR3 DNA sequence: TGTGCCAGCAGCTCCGGGACAGGTCCCAATGAGCAGTTCTTC.

In its sample, this clone was seen once. The genes are TRBV7-2 and TRBJ1-6, with TRBD1 as a possible D gene (5 bases). Germline V gene lookup returns CDR1 SGHTA and CDR2 FQGNSA. Trimming removed 5 bases from V and 17 bases from J, with 25 bases in between. CDR3 size: 15 residues. CDR3 bases: TGTGCCAGCAGCGAGTCCGGGGGGTCAGGGACGCCGATCCACTTT. It encodes CASSESGGSGTPIHF.